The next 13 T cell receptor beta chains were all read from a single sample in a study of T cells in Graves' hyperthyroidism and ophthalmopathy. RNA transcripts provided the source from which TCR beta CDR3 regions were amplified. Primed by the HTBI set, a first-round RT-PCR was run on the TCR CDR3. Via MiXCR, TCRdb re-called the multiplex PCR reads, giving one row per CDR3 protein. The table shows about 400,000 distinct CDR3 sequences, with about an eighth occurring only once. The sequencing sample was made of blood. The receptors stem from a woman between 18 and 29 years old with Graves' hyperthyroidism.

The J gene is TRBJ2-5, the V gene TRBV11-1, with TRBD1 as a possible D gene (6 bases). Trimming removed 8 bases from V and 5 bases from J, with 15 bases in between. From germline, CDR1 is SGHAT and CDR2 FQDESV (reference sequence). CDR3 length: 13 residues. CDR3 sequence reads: CASRTGRSETQYF. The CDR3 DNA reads TGTGCCAGCCGAACAGGGAGAAGCGAGACCCAGTACTTC.

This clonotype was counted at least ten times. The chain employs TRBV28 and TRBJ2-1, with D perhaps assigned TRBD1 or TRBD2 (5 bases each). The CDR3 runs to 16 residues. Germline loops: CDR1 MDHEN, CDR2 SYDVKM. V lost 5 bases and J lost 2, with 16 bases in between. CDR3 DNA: TGTGCCAGCAGTCCTCCCGGAGCGGACACCTACAATGAGCAGTTCTTC. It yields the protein CASSPPGADTYNEQFF.

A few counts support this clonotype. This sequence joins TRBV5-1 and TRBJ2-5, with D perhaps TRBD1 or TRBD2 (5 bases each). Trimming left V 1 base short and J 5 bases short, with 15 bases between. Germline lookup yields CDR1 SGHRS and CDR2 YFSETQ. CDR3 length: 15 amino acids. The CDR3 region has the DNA TGCGCCAGCAGCTTGCGGGGCCCGGCGCGGGAGACCCAGTACTTC. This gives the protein CASSLRGPARETQYF.

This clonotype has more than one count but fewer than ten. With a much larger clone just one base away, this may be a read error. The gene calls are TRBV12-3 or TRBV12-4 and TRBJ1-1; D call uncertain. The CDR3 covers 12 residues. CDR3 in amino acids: CASSSGVTGAFF. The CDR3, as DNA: TGTGCCAGCAGTTCCGGGGTTACTGGAGCTTTCTTT.

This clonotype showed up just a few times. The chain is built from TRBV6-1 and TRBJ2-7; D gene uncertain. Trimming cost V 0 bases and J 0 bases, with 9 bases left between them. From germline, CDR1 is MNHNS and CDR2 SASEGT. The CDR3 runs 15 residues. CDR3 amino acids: CASSEAGAASYEQYF. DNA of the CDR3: TGTGCCAGCAGTGAAGCGGGTGCAGCCTCCTACGAGCAGTACTTC.

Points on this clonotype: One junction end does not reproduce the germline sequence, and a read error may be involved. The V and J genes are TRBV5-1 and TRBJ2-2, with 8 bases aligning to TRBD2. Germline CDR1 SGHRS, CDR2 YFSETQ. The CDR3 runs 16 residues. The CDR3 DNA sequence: TGCGCCAGCAGCTTGGCGGGAGGGCCGACCACCGGGGAGCCGTTTTTT. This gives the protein CASSLAGGPTTGEPFF.

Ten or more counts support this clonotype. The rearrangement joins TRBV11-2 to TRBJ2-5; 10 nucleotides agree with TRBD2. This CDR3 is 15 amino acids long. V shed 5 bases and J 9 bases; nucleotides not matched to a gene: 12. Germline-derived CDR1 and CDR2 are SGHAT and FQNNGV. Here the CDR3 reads CASSPTSGEWEAQYF. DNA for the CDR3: TGTGCCAGCAGCCCAACTAGCGGGGAATGGGAGGCCCAGTACTTC.

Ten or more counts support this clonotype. CDR3 amino acids: CASGLTLDRGRLGSTEAFF. The CDR3 region has the DNA TGTGCTAGTGGTTTGACACTGGACAGGGGGCGTCTTGGGAGTACTGAAGCTTTCTTT. The rearrangement joins TRBV12-5 to TRBJ1-1; 11 nucleotides match TRBD1. Trimming removed 2 bases from V and 5 bases from J; junction bases left unmatched: 16. The CDR3 is 19 amino acids. Germline-derived CDR1 and CDR2 are LGHNT and FRNRAP.

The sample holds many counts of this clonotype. In nucleotides, the CDR3 is TGTGCCTGGAGTCCCAACACAAGGGGGGGTGAGCAGTACTTC. It encodes CAWSPNTRGGEQYF. J is TRBJ2-7 and V is TRBV30; TRBD2 is a possible D gene (7 bases). This CDR3 spans 14 amino acids. The germline V gene encodes CDR1 GTSNPN and CDR2 SVGIG (reference sequence). Trimming removed 2 bases from V and 7 bases from J, with 18 bases in between.

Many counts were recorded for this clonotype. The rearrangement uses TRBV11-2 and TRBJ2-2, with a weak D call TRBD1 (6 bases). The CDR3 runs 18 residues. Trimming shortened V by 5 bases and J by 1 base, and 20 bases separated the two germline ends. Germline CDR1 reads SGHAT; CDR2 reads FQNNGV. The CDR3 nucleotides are TGTGCCAGCAGCAACTCAACAGGGATACTACTGAACACCGGGGAGCTGTTTTTT. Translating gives CASSNSTGILLNTGELFF.

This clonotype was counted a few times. CDR3 in DNA: TGCAGTGCTAGAGCCCAGGGGGCAGGAGGAAACACCATATATTTT. This codes for CSARAQGAGGNTIYF. The V and J genes are TRBV20-1 and TRBJ1-3, with 8 nucleotides matching TRBD1. Losses at the gene ends were 1 base for V and 4 bases for J; bases not matched to a gene: 6. This CDR3 is built from 15 residues. Germline CDR1 reads DFQATT; CDR2 reads SNEGSKA (reference sequence).

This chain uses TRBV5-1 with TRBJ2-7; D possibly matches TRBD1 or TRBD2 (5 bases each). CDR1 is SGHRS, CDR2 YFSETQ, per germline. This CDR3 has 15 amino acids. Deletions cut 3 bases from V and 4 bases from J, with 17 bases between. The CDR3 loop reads CASSSGPPSEYEQYF. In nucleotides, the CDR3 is TGCGCCAGCAGCTCGGGACCCCCGAGTGAATACGAGCAGTACTTC.

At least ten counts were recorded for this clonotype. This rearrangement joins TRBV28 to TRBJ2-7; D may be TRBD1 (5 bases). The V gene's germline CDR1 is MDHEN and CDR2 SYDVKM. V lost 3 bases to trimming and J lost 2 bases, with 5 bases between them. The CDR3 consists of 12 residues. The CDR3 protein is CASSLTAYEQYF. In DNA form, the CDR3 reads TGTGCCAGCAGTTTGACAGCCTACGAGCAGTACTTC.